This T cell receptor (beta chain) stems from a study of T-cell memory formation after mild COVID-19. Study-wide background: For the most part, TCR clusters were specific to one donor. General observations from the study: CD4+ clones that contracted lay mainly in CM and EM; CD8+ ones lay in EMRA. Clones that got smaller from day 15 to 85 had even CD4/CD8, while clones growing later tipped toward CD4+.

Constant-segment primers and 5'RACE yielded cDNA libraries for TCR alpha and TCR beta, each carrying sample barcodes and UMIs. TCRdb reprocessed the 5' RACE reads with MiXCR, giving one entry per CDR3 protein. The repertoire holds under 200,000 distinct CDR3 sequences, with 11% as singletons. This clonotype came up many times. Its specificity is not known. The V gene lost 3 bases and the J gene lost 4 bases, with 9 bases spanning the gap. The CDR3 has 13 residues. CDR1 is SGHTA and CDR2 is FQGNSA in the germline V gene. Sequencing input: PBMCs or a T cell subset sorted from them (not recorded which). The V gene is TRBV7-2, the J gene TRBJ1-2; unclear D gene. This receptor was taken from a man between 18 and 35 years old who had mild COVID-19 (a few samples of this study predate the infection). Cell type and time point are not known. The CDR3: CASSFPGSYGYTF. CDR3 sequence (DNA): TGTGCCAGCAGCTTCCCGGGAAGCTATGGCTACACCTTC.